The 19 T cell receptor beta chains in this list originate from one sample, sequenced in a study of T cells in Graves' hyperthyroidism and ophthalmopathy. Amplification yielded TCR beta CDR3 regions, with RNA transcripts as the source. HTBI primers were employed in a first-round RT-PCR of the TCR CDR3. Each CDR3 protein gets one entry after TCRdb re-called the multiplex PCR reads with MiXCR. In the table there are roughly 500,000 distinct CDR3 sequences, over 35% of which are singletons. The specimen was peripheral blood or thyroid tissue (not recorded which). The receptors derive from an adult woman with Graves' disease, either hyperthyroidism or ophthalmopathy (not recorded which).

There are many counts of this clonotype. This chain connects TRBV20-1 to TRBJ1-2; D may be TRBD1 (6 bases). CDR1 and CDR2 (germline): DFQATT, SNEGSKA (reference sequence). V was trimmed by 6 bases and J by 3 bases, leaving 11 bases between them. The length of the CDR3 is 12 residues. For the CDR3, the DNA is TGCAGTGCAAAGAAGGGGGACTATGGCTACACCTTC. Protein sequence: CSAKKGDYGYTF.

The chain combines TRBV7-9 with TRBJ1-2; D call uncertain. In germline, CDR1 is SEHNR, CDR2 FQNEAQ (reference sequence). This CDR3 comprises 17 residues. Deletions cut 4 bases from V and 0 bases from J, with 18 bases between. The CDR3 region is CASSWVTTEAANYGYTF. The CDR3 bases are TGTGCCAGCAGCTGGGTCACAACAGAGGCCGCTAACTATGGCTACACCTTC.

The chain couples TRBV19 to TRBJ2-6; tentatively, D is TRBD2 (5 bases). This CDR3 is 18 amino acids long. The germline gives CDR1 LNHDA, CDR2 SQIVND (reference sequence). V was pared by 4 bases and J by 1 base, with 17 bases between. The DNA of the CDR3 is TGTGCCAGTAGTACCGGATCGGGCTCGGGGTCTGGGGCCAACGTCCTGACTTTC. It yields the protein CASSTGSGSGSGANVLTF.

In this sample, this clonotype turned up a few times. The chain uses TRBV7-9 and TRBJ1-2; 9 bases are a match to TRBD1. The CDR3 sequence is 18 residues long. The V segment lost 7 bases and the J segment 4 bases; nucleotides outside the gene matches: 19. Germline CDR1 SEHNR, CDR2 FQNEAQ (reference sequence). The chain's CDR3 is CASTLLHFGTGKPYGYTF. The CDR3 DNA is TGTGCCAGCACCCTTCTACATTTTGGGACAGGGAAACCCTATGGCTACACCTTC.

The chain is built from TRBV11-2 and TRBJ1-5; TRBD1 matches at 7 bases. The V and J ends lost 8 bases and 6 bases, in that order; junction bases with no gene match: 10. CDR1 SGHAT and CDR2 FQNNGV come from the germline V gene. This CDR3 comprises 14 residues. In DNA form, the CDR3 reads TGTGCCAGCGCCCAGGGGGACCGGGGTCAGCCCCAGCATTTT. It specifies CASAQGDRGQPQHF.

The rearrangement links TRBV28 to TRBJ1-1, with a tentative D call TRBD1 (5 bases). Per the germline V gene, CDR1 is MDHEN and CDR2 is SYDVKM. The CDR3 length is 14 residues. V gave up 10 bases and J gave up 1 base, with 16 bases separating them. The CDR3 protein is CATGPGQTNTEAFF. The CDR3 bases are TGTGCCACTGGCCCAGGGCAGACGAACACTGAAGCTTTCTTT.

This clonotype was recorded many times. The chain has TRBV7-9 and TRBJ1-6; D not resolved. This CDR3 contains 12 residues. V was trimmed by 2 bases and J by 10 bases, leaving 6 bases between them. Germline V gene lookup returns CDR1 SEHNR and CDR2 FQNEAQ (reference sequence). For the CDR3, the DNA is TGTGCCAGCAGCTTAACCAGGTCACCCCTCCACTTT. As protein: CASSLTRSPLHF.

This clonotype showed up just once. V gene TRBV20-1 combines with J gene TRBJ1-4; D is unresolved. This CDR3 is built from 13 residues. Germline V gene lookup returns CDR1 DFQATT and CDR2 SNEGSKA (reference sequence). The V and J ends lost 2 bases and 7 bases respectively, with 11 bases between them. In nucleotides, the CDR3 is TGCAGTGCTAGATCGCCGGAAGCTGAAAAACTGTTTTTT. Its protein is CSARSPEAEKLFF.

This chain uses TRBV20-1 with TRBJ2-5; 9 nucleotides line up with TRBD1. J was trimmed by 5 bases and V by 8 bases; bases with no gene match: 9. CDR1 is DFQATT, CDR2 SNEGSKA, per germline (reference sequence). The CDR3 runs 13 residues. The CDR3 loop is CSTPDRGSETQYF. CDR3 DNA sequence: TGCAGTACCCCCGACAGGGGGAGCGAGACCCAGTACTTC.

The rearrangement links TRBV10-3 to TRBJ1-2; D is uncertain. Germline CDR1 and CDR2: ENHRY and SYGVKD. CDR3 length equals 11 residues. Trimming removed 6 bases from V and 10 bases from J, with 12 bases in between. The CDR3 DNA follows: TGTGCCATCAGGGGGTCTGTGCTCTACACCTTC. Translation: CAIRGSVLYTF.

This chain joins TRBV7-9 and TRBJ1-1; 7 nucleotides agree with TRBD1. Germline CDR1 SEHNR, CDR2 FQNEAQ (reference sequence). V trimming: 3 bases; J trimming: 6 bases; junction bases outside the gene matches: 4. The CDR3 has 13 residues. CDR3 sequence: CASSFFQGAEAFF. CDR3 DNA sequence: TGTGCCAGCAGCTTTTTTCAGGGGGCTGAAGCTTTCTTT.

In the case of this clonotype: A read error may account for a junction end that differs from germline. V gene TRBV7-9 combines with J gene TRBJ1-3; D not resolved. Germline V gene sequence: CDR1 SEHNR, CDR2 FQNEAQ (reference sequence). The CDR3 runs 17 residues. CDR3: CAGSFHGGLSSGNTIYF. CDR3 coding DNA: TGTGCCGGCAGCTTCCATGGAGGGCTTAGCTCTGGAAACACCATATATTTT.

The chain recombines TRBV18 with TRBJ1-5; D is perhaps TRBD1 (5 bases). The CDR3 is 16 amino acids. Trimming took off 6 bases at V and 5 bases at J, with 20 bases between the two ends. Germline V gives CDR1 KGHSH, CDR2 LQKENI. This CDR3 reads CASSPRGPGADQPQHF. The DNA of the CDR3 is TGTGCCAGCTCGCCCCGGGGCCCTGGAGCCGATCAGCCCCAGCATTTT.

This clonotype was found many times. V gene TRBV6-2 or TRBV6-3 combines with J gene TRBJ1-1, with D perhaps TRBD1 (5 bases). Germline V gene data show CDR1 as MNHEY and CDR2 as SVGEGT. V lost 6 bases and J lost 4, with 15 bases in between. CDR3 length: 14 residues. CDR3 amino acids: CASRGPRWGTEAFF. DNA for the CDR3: TGTGCCAGCAGGGGACCCCGATGGGGCACTGAAGCTTTCTTT.

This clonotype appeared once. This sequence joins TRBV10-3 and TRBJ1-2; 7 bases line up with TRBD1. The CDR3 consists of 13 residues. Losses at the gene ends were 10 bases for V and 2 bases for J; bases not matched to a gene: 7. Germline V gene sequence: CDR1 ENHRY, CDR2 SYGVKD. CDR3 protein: CATGDSTNYGYTF. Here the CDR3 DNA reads TGTGCCACCGGGGACAGCACGAACTATGGCTACACCTTC.

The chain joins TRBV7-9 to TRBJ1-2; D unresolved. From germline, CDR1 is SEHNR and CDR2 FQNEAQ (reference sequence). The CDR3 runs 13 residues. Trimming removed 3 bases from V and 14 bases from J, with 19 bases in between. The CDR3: CASSFRAAPLSTF. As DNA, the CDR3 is TGTGCCAGCAGCTTTCGGGCCGCCCCGTTGTCGACCTTC. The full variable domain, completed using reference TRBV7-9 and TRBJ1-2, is DTGVSQNPRHKITKRGQNVTFRCDPISEHNRLYWYRQTLGQGPEFLTYFQNEAQLEKSRLLSDRFSAERPKGSFSTLEIQRTEQGDSAMYLCASSFRAAPLSTFGSGTRLTVV.

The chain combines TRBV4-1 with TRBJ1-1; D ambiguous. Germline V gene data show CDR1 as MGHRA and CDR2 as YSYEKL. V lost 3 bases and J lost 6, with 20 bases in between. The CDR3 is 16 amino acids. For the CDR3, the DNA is TGCGCCAGCAGCCAGCCCACTCGGTTGATCGGCGCTGAAGCTTTCTTT. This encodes CASSQPTRLIGAEAFF.

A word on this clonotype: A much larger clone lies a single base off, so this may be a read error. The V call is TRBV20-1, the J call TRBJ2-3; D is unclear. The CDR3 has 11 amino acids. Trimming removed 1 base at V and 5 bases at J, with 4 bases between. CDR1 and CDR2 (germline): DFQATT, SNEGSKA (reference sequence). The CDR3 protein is CSARAGDTQYF. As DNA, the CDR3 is TGCAGTGCTAGAGCGGGAGATACGCAGTATTTT.

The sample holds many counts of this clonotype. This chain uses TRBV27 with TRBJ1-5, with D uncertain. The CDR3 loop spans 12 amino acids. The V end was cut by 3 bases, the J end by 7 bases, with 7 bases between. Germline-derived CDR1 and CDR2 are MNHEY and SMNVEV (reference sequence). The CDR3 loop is CASSFIGQPQHF. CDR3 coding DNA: TGTGCCAGCAGTTTTATCGGACAGCCCCAGCATTTT.